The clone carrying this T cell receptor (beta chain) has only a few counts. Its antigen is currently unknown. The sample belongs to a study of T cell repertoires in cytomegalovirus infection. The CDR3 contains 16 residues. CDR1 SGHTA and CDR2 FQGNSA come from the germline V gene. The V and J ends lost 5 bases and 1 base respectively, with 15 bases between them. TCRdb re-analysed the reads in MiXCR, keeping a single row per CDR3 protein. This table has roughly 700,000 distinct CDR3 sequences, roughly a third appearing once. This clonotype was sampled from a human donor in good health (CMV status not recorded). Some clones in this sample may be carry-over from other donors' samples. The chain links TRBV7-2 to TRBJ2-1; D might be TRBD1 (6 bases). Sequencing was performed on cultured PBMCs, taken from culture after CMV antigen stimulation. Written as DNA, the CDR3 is TGTGCCAGCAGCCCGATGACAGGCAAGTCCTACAATGAGCAGTTCTTC. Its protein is CASSPMTGKSYNEQFF.